Below, 9 T cell receptor beta chains from the same sample are listed, as sequenced in a study of CXCR3-negative and CXCR3-positive naive CD8 T cells. It was by 5' RACE with UMI labels that the TRB cDNA libraries were prepared. TCRdb reanalyzed the 5' RACE reads and collapses them to one entry per CDR3 protein, without DNA. The sample spans 56,000 or so distinct CDR3 sequences; the ten largest clones claim around a fifth. The sample taken for sequencing was memory CD8+ T cells from blood. The receptors stem from a human donor in good health. Some clones in this sample may be carry-over from other donors' samples.

The J gene is TRBJ2-3, the V gene TRBV9. Germline values: CDR1 SGDLS, CDR2 YYNGEE. This CDR3 has 13 residues. Here the CDR3 reads CASSLKRTDTQYF.

The chain links TRBV15 to TRBJ1-1; TCRdb proposes TRBD1, but this gene call is untestable without DNA. This CDR3 is 13 amino acids long. CDR1 LNHNV and CDR2 YYDKDF come from the germline V gene (reference sequence). Here the CDR3 reads CATSRGAGTEAFF.

The chain uses TRBV3-1 and TRBJ1-1; TCRdb designates TRBD1, a call that cannot be tested without DNA. Germline CDR1 reads LGHDT; CDR2 reads YNNKEL (reference sequence). The CDR3 length is 16 residues. CDR3 protein: CASSQGDGVMNTEAFF.

The rearrangement uses TRBV12-3 or TRBV12-4 and TRBJ2-2; no DNA is available, so the TRBD1 call from TCRdb remains unchecked. This CDR3 spans 17 amino acids. This CDR3 reads CASSLINRTANTGELFF.

The chain carries TRBV7-9 and TRBJ2-5; TCRdb indicates TRBD1, and absent DNA this call remains unverified. Germline lookup yields CDR1 SEHNR and CDR2 FQNEAQ (reference sequence). This CDR3 is built from 14 residues. The chain's CDR3 is CASSSDRGQETQYF.

The chain's CDR3 is CSASPAGTSGSSEQFF. V is TRBV20-1 and J is TRBJ2-1; TCRdb proposes TRBD2, but this gene call is untestable without DNA. This CDR3 comprises 16 residues. CDR1 and CDR2 from the germline V gene are DFQATT and SNEGSKA (reference sequence).

The J gene is TRBJ1-5, the V gene TRBV11-3; the D call from TCRdb, TRBD1, cannot be confirmed without DNA. Germline assignment: CDR1 SGHNT and CDR2 YENEEA. The CDR3 has 15 residues. Here the CDR3 reads CASSLGTGEDQPQHF.

The J gene is TRBJ2-3, the V gene TRBV7-6; TCRdb gives TRBD1 as the D gene, but with no DNA this cannot be confirmed. The CDR3 is 16 residues long. Germline values: CDR1 SGHVS, CDR2 FNYEAQ. The CDR3 loop is CASSSSAGTGTDTQYF.

The V call is TRBV7-9, the J call TRBJ2-5; the TCRdb D gene call, TRBD1, has no DNA to confirm it. The CDR3 loop spans 12 amino acids. The germline CDR1 and CDR2 sequences are SEHNR and FQNEAQ (reference sequence). CDR3 amino acids: CASSIHRETQYF.